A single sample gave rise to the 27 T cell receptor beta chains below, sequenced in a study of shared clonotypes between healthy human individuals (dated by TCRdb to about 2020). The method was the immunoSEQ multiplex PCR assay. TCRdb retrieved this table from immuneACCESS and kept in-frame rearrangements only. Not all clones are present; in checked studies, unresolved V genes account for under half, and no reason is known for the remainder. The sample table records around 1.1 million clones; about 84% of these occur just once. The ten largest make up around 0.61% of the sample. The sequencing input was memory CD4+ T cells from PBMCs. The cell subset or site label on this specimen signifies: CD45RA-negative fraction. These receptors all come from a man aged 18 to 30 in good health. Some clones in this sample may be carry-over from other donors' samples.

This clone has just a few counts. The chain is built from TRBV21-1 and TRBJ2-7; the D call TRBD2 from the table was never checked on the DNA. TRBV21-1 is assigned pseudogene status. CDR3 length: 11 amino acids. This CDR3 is CPGTSGIGQYF. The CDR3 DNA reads TGTCCGGGGACTAGCGGGATCGGGCAGTACTTC.

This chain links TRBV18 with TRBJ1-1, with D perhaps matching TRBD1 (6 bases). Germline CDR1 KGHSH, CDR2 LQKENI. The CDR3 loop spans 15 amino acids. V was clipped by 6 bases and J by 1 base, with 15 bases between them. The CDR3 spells CASSLGQTPNTEAFF. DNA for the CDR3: TGTGCCAGCTCCCTTGGACAGACGCCGAACACTGAAGCTTTCTTT.

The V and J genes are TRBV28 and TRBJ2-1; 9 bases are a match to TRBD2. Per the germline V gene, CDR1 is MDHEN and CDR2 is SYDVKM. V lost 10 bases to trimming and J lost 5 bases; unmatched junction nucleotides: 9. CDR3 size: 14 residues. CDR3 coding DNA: TGTGCCACCACTGGGAGCGGGAGGAACAATGAGCAGTTCTTC. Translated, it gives CATTGSGRNNEQFF.

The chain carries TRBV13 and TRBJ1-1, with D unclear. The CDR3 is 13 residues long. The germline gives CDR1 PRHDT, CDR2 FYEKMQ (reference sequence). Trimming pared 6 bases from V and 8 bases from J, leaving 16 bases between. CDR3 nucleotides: TGTGCCAGCAGGGACTGGGTGGTGTCGGAAGCTTTCTTT. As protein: CASRDWVVSEAFF.

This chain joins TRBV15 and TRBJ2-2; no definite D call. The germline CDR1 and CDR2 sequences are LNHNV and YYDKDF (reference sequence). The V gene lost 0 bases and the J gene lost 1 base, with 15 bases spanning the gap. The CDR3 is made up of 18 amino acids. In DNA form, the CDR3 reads TGTGCCACCAGCAGAGATCTTAAGGGCTGGGGGAACACCGGGGAGCTGTTTTTT. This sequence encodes CATSRDLKGWGNTGELFF.

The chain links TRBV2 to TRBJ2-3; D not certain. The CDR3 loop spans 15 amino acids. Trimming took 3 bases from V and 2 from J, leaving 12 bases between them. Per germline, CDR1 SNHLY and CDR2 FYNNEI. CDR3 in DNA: TGTGCCAGCAGTGAGGACGGAAGGTACACAGATACGCAGTATTTT. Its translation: CASSEDGRYTDTQYF.

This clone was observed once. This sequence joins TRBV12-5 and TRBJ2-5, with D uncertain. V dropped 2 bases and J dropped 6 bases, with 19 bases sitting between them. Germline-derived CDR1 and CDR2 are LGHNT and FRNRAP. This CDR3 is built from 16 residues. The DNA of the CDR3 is TGTGCTAGTGGTTTGACCGGTCTCGCCCTTGGTAAGACCCAGTACTTC. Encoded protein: CASGLTGLALGKTQYF.

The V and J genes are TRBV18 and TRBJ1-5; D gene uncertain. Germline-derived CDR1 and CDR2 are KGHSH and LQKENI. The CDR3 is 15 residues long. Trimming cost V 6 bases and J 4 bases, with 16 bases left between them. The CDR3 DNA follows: TGTGCCAGCTCTCTCGAGGGAGGGTTGAATCAGCCCCAGCATTTT. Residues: CASSLEGGLNQPQHF.

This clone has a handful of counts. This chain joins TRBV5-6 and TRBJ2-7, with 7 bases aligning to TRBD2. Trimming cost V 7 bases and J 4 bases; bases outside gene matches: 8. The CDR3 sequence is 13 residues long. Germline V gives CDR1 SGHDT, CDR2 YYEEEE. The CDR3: CASSEFSGYEQYF. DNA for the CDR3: TGTGCCAGCTCCGAGTTTAGCGGGTACGAGCAGTACTTC.

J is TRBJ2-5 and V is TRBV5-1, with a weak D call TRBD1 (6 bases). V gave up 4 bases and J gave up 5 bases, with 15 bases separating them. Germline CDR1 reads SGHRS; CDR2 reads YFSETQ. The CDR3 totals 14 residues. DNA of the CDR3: TGCGCCAGCAGCACGGTACAGGGTCGCGAGACCCAGTACTTC. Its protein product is CASSTVQGRETQYF.

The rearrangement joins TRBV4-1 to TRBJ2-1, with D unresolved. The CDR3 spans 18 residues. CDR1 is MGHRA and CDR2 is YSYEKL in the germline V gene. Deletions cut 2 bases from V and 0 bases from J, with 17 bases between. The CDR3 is CASSQRTRPESSYNEQFF. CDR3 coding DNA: TGCGCCAGCAGCCAACGGACGCGACCCGAAAGCTCCTACAATGAGCAGTTCTTC.

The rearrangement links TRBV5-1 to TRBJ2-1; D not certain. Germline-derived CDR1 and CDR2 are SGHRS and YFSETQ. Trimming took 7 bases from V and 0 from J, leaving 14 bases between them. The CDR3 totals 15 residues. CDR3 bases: TGCGCCAGCGGCCAGACCTTGAGCTCCTACAATGAGCAGTTCTTC. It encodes CASGQTLSSYNEQFF.

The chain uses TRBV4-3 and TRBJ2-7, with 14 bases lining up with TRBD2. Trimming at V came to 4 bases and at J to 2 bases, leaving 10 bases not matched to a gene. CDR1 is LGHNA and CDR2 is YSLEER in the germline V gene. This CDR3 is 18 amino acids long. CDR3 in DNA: TGCGCCAGCAGCCCCAAAGGGACTAGCGGGAGTTTCACCTACGAGCAGTACTTC. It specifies CASSPKGTSGSFTYEQYF.

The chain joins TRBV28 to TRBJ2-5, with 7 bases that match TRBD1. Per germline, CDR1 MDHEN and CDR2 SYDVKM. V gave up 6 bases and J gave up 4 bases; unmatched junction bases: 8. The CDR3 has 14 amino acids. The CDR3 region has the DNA TGTGCCAGCAGACCGGGACAGCCCGGAGAGACCCAGTACTTC. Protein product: CASRPGQPGETQYF. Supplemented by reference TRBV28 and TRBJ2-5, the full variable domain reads DVKVTQSSRYLVKRTGEKVFLECVQDMDHENMFWYRQDPGLGLRLIYFSYDVKMKEKGDIPEGYSVSREKKERFSLILESASTNQTSMYLCASRPGQPGETQYFGPGTRLLVL.

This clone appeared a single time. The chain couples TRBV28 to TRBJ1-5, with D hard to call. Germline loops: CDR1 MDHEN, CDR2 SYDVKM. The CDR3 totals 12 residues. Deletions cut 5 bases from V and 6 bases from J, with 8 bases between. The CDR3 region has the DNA TGTGCCAGCAGTGCGCCGGTTCAGCCCCAGCATTTT. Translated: CASSAPVQPQHF.

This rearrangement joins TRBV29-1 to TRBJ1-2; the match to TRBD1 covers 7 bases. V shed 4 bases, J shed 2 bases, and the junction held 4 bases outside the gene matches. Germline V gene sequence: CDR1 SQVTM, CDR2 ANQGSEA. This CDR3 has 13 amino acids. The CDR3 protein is CSVGRGRNYGYTF. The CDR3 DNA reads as TGCAGCGTTGGTAGGGGGCGGAACTATGGCTACACCTTC.

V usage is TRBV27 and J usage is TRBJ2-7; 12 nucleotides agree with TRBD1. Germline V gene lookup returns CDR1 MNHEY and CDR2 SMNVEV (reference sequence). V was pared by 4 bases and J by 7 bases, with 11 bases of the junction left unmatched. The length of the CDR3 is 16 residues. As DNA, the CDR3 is TGTGCCAGCAGTTACGTCCCGGGACAGGGGGCGGGGGAGCAGTACTTC. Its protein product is CASSYVPGQGAGEQYF.

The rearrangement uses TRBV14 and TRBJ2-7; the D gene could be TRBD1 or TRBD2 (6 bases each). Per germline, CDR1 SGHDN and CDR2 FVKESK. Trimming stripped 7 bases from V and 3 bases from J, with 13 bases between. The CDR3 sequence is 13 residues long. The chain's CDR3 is CASIPRDNYEQYF. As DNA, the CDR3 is TGTGCCAGCATCCCGCGGGACAACTACGAGCAGTACTTC. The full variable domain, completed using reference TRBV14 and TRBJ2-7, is EAGVTQFPSHSVIEKGQTVTLRCDPISGHDNLYWYRRVMGKEIKFLLHFVKESKQDESGMPNNRFLAERTGGTYSTLKVQPAELEDSGVYFCASIPRDNYEQYFGPGTRLTVT.

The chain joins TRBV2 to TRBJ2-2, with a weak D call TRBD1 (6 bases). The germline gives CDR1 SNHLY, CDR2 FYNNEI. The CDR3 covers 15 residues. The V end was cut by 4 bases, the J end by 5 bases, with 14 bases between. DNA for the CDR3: TGTGCCAGCAGTGCTGAGACAGGAGAGACCGGGGAGCTGTTTTTT. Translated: CASSAETGETGELFF.

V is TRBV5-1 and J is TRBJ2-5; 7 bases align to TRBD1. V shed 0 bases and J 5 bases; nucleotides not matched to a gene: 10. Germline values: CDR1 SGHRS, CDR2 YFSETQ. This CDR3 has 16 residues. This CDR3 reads CASSLAWGQPVETQYF. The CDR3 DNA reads TGCGCCAGCAGCTTGGCCTGGGGACAGCCTGTGGAGACCCAGTACTTC.

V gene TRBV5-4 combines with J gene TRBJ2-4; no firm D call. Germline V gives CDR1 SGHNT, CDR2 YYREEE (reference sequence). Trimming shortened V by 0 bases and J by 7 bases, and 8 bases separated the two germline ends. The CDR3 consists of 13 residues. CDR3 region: CASSLALSNIQYF. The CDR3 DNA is TGTGCCAGCAGCTTGGCCCTATCGAACATTCAGTACTTC. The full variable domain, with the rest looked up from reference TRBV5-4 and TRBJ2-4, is ETGVTQSPTHLIKTRGQQVTLRCSSQSGHNTVSWYQQALGQGPQFIFQYYREEENGRGNFPPRFSGLQFPNYSSELNVNALELDDSALYLCASSLALSNIQYFGAGTRLSVL.

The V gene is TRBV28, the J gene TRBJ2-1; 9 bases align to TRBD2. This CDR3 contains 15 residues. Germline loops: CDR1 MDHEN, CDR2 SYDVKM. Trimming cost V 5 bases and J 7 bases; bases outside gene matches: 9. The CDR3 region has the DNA TGTGCCAGCAGTCCAGCGGGAGGTAGGGGAAATGAGCAGTTCTTC. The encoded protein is CASSPAGGRGNEQFF. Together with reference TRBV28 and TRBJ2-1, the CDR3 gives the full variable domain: DVKVTQSSRYLVKRTGEKVFLECVQDMDHENMFWYRQDPGLGLRLIYFSYDVKMKEKGDIPEGYSVSREKKERFSLILESASTNQTSMYLCASSPAGGRGNEQFFGPGTRLTVL.

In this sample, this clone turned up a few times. In DNA, the CDR3 is TGTGCCAGCAGTTACTCGAAATCCTACGAGCAGTACTTC. The encoded protein is CASSYSKSYEQYF. The chain recombines TRBV6-6 with TRBJ2-7; D gene uncertain. This CDR3 region has 13 residues. CDR1 MNHNY and CDR2 SVGAGI come from the germline V gene (reference sequence). Trimming pared 0 bases from V and 1 base from J, leaving 4 bases between.

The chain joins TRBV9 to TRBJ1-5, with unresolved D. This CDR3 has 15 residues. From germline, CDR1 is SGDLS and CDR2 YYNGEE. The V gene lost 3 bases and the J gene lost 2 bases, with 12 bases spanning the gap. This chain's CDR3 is CASSAGGFGNQPQHF. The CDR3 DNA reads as TGTGCCAGCAGCGCCGGCGGATTTGGCAATCAGCCCCAGCATTTT.

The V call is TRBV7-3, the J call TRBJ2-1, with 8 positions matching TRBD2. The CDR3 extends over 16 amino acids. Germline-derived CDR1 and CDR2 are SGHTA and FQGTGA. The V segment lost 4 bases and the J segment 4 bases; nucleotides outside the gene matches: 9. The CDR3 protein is CASSSGLAATYNEQFF. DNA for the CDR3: TGTGCCAGCAGCTCAGGACTAGCCGCTACTTACAATGAGCAGTTCTTC.

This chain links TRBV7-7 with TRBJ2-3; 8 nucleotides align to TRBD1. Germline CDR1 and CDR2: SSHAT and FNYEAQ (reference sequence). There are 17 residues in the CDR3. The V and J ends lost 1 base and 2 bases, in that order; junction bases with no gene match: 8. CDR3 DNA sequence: TGTGCCAGCAGCTTAGGTGGCAGGGGGCGAACCACAGATACGCAGTATTTT. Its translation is CASSLGGRGRTTDTQYF.

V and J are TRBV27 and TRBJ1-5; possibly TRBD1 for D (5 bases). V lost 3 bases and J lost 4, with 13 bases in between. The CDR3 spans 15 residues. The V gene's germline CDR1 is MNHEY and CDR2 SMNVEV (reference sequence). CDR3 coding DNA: TGTGCCAGCAGTTTTGGCCGGGGACCGAATCAGCCCCAGCATTTT. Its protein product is CASSFGRGPNQPQHF.